Listed below are T cell receptor beta chains from one sample, sequenced in a study of spatial heterogeneity in lung cancer. One entry per CDR3 protein results from TCRdb running MiXCR on the 5' RACE reads. In the table there are roughly 7,000 distinct CDR3 sequences, around 14% of which are singletons. This specimen consisted of lung tumor tissue, obtained at surgery. These receptors were taken from a female donor with early-stage non-small cell lung cancer. The CDR3 runs from the conserved cysteine through the conserved F or W. Size values are once, few and many counts, or a class for expanded clones, and some rows have none.

J,V,size,CDR3
TRBJ2-5,TRBV9,many,CASSPPLAGGRETQYF
TRBJ2-2,TRBV7-6,many,CASSKRYTGELFF
TRBJ2-3,TRBV27,many,CASSFLTTFPDTQYF
TRBJ1-2,TRBV28,few,CASSSARADRVYGYTF
TRBJ1-1,TRBV6-2/TRBV6-3,many,CASTHGSRGPAFF
TRBJ2-3,TRBV5-6,many,CASRTETGARGTQYF
TRBJ1-2,TRBV6-5,many,CASSFQGYYGYTF
TRBJ2-3,TRBV11-2,many,CASSPSPGDTQYF
TRBJ1-2,TRBV9,many,CASSRGRGTFGDGYTF
TRBJ2-3,TRBV7-9,medium-sized,CASSSSGDTQYF
TRBJ1-1,TRBV7-6,few,CASSLQGANTEAFF
TRBJ2-7,TRBV3-1,medium-sized,CASSQSERKQYF
TRBJ2-7,TRBV6-5,many,CASFTRGRTYEQYF
TRBJ2-7,TRBV29-1,many,CSVGLQGYNEQYF
TRBJ1-4,TRBV28,-,CASSPTGANEKLFF
TRBJ1-4,TRBV27,many,CASSLGAPTGYLVRKEKLFF
TRBJ2-7,TRBV18,medium-sized,CASSPGGSYEQYF
TRBJ2-1,TRBV18,large,CASSPGGGETEQFF
TRBJ2-7,TRBV7-9,medium-sized,CASSLGAGTFKQYF
TRBJ1-3,TRBV12-3/TRBV12-4,medium-sized,CATVPGGYGNTIYF
TRBJ1-4,TRBV2,medium-sized,CASRRTGGGATNEKLFF
TRBJ1-2,TRBV11-2,-,CASSATTGNYGYTF
TRBJ1-2,TRBV20-1,large,CSAGPHPDRVPTF
TRBJ2-3,TRBV2,medium-sized,CAGWGGHTDTQYF
TRBJ2-3,TRBV5-6,many,CASSISSTDTQYF
TRBJ2-6,TRBV6-1,many,CASSGSGANVLTF
TRBJ2-5,TRBV6-1,medium-sized,CASSEWYQETQYF
TRBJ2-6,TRBV12-3/TRBV12-4,many,CASSLGRSGANVLTF
TRBJ1-1,TRBV28,many,CASSFPRTVNTEAFF
TRBJ1-2,TRBV7-2,many,CASSSRGQGRYGYTF
TRBJ1-1,TRBV28,many,CASTQMRITEAFF
TRBJ2-3,TRBV4-1,many,CASRSGGGDTQYF
TRBJ1-1,TRBV6-1,-,CASSRQENTEAFF
TRBJ2-1,TRBV4-2,medium-sized,CASSQGVAGETEQFF